This T cell receptor (beta chain) was found in a study of cytomegalovirus exposure and HLA in healthy donors. Across the study: An analysis done earlier identified fewer than 140 million unique TCR beta sequences from approximately 200 million T cells.

The study ran its PCR with 60 Vbeta and 13 Jbeta primers. Profiled with immunoSEQ multiplex PCR; TCRdb holds only in-frame clones, not every one. The table lists 90,000 to 100,000 clones, approximately 80% of them singletons. Worth noting for this clone: No antigen is known for it.

Each donor was nominally healthy when sampled (though unrecorded immune exposures were likely). Study findings and constraints: Likely technical artifact: a cluster of highly shared sequence variants. The classifier reportedly diagnosed cytomegalovirus status with high specificity and sensitivity.

This TCR was recovered from a woman between 35 and 50 years old in good health and CMV-seronegative. Sequenced: PBMCs.

The CDR3 DNA is TGTGCCAGCAGCTGGGAGGGGAGGAACACTGAAGCTTTCTTT. It specifies CASSWEGRNTEAFF. The rearrangement joins TRBV7-2 to TRBJ1-1; possibly TRBD1 for D (5 bases). This CDR3 spans 14 amino acids. The germline V gene encodes CDR1 SGHTA and CDR2 FQGNSA. Between the trimmed V and J ends, which lost 4 bases and 1 base, there was a span of 10 bases. Drawing the rest from reference TRBV7-2 and TRBJ1-1, the complete variable domain is GAGVSQSPSNKVTEKGKDVELRCDPISGHTALYWYRQSLGQGLEFLIYFQGNSAPDKSGLPSDRFSAERTGGSVSTLTIQRTQQEDSAVYLCASSWEGRNTEAFFGQGTRLTVV.